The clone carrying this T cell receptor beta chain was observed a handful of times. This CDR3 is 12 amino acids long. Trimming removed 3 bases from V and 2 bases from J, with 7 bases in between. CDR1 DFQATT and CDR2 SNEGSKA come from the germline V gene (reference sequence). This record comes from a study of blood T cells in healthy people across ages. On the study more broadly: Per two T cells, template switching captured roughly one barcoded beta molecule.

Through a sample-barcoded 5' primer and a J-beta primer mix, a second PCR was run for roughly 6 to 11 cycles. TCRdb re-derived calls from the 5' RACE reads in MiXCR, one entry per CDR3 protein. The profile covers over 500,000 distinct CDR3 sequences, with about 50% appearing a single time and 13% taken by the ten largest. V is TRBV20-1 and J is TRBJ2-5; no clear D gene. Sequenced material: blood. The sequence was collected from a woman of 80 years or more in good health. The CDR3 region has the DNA TGCAGTGCTAGGCCCTTTCAAGAGACCCAGTACTTC. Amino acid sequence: CSARPFQETQYF.